These 2 T cell receptor beta chains were all obtained from the same sample, sequenced in a study of liver allograft versus peripheral blood T cells. Study overall: A comparison was made between T cell receptor repertoires in transplanted livers and those in recipients' peripheral blood.

TCRdb recomputed calls from the reads with MiXCR, one row per CDR3 protein. The repertoire holds about 7,800 distinct CDR3 sequences, with 17% as singletons. These receptor sequences come from a human patient who had a liver transplant. Some T cells may be the graft donor's.

This clonotype is termed medium-sized. The chain links TRBV18 to TRBJ1-3; 9 positions agree with TRBD1. The CDR3 extends over 15 amino acids. Germline CDR1 KGHSH, CDR2 LQKENI. With 3 bases clipped from V and 5 bases from J, the junction kept 5 bases outside the gene matches. The CDR3 here is CASSPQGQGRNTIYF. In nucleotides, the CDR3 is TGTGCCAGCTCACCTCAGGGACAGGGACGAAACACCATATATTTT.

Notes on this clonotype: A much bigger clone sits one base away, suggesting this may be a read error. This chain's CDR3 is CVSSGWFF. CDR3 coding DNA: TGTGTCAGTAGTGGGTGGTTTTTT. This chain connects TRBV19 to TRBJ1-4; no clear D gene. Germline V gives CDR1 LNHDA, CDR2 SQIVND (reference sequence). The CDR3 contains 8 residues.